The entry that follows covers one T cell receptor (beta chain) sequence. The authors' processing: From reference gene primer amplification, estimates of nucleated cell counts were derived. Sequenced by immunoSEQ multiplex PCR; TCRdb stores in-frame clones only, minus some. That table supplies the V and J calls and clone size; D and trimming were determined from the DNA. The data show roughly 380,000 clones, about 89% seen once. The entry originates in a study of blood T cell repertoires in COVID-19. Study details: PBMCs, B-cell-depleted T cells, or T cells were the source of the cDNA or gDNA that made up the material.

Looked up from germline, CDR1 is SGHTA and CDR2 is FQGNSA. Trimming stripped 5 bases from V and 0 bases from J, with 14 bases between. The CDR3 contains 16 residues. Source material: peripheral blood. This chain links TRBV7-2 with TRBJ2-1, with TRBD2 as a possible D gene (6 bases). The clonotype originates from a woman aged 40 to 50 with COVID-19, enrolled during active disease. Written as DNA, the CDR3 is TGTGCCAGCAGCCCTCAGGGACTCAGCTCCTACAATGAGCAGTTCTTC. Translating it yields CASSPQGLSSYNEQFF.